This T cell receptor (beta chain) derives from a study of cytomegalovirus exposure and HLA in healthy donors. This CDR3 spans 17 amino acids. J was trimmed by 7 bases and V by 0 bases; bases with no gene match: 12. The germline CDR1 and CDR2 sequences are SGHRS and YFSETQ. This clone has just a few counts. PCR was performed using 60 Vbeta and 13 Jbeta primers. Data came from immunoSEQ multiplex PCR; TCRdb stores just in-frame clones and leaves some out. The sample shows 100,000 to 150,000 clones, 77% of them seen only once. The rearrangement joins TRBV5-1 to TRBJ1-4; 7 bases align to TRBD1. This TCR derives from a woman in her forties in good health and CMV-seropositive. Material: PBMCs. The CDR3 bases are TGCGCCAGCAGCTTGGTGCCCCTCCAGGGGGTGGGTGAAAAACTGTTTTTT. This gives the protein CASSLVPLQGVGEKLFF.